The next 17 T cell receptor beta chains were all read from a single sample in a study of T cell repertoires in cytomegalovirus infection. TCRdb passed the reads through MiXCR, listing each CDR3 protein once. The sample has 400,000 to 550,000 distinct CDR3 sequences; roughly 12% are singletons. Material for sequencing was PBMCs. These TCRs come from a human donor in good health (CMV status not recorded). Some clones in this sample may be carry-over from other donors' samples.

This clonotype was observed at least ten times. V usage is TRBV7-2 and J usage is TRBJ2-5; perhaps TRBD1 as D (6 bases). Per germline, CDR1 SGHTA and CDR2 FQGNSA. The CDR3 runs to 14 residues. V was pared by 2 bases and J by 3 bases, with 10 bases between. The CDR3 loop is CASSLRAGEETQYF. The CDR3 DNA reads TGTGCCAGCAGCTTACGGGCAGGGGAAGAGACCCAGTACTTC.

V gene TRBV20-1 combines with J gene TRBJ2-1; D is perhaps TRBD2 (6 bases). V dropped 1 base and J dropped 3 bases, with 13 bases sitting between them. Germline CDR1 reads DFQATT; CDR2 reads SNEGSKA (reference sequence). CDR3 length equals 15 residues. CDR3 protein: CSARGTGTDYNEQFF. CDR3 nucleotide sequence: TGCAGTGCTAGAGGTACCGGGACTGACTACAATGAGCAGTTCTTC.

This clonotype was observed at least ten times. The chain joins TRBV28 to TRBJ1-3; no clear D gene. Germline CDR1 is MDHEN and CDR2 is SYDVKM. CDR3 size: 17 residues. V lost 3 bases to trimming and J lost 3 bases, with 18 bases between them. CDR3 nucleotide sequence: TGTGCCAGCAGTTTGGAAGTCGAGGGCGCCGTTGGAAACACCATATATTTT. Translated: CASSLEVEGAVGNTIYF.

This clonotype was found many times. The chain carries TRBV7-2 and TRBJ2-2; 7 bases fit TRBD2. CDR1 is SGHTA, CDR2 FQGNSA, per germline. The CDR3 extends over 15 amino acids. After removal of 8 bases from V and 5 bases from J, the junction contained 11 bases not matched to a gene. CDR3 region: CASGTTTSGTGELFF. The CDR3 DNA reads TGTGCCAGCGGGACTACGACTTCGGGGACCGGGGAGCTGTTTTTT.

This clonotype was seen ten or more times. CDR3 in amino acids: CSAVRVEAFF. The CDR3 DNA follows: TGCAGTGCAGTCAGGGTAGAAGCTTTCTTT. The rearrangement uses TRBV20-1 and TRBJ1-1, with a tentative D call TRBD1 (5 bases). Germline CDR1 and CDR2: DFQATT and SNEGSKA (reference sequence). The germline V and J ends were trimmed by 6 bases and 8 bases, with 10 bases remaining between them. The CDR3 has 10 residues.

The chain uses TRBV20-1 and TRBJ2-1; 8 positions agree with TRBD2. V shed 6 bases, J shed 9 bases, and the junction held 7 bases outside the gene matches. Germline V CDR1 and CDR2: DFQATT, SNEGSKA (reference sequence). This CDR3 has 12 amino acids. The CDR3 protein is CSAVSGIAEQFF. CDR3 coding DNA: TGCAGTGCGGTTAGCGGGATCGCTGAGCAGTTCTTC.

The rearrangement uses TRBV11-2 and TRBJ2-7, with a tentative D call TRBD2 (6 bases). This CDR3 comprises 14 residues. Trimming took 0 bases from V and 2 from J, leaving 8 bases between them. Germline V gene lookup returns CDR1 SGHAT and CDR2 FQNNGV. The DNA for the CDR3 is TGTGCCAGCAGCTTAGAGGCGGGGCCCTACGAGCAGTACTTC. Translated, it gives CASSLEAGPYEQYF.

This clonotype was picked up many times. This chain links TRBV19 with TRBJ1-6; 7 bases fit TRBD1. The V gene's germline CDR1 is LNHDA and CDR2 SQIVND (reference sequence). The ends lost 7 bases at V and 7 bases at J; junction bases unmatched: 10. The CDR3 has 15 amino acids. This chain's CDR3 is CASKRGTDINSPLHF. In DNA, the CDR3 is TGTGCCAGTAAGAGGGGGACAGACATCAATTCACCCCTCCACTTT.

This clonotype was picked up many times. The V gene is TRBV12-5, the J gene TRBJ1-5, with D unclear. Trimming stripped 3 bases from V and 1 base from J, with 13 bases between. The CDR3 contains 16 residues. Per the germline V gene, CDR1 is LGHNT and CDR2 is FRNRAP. The CDR3 loop is CASGFHRAASNQPQHF. The CDR3 DNA follows: TGTGCTAGTGGTTTTCACCGGGCCGCAAGCAATCAGCCCCAGCATTTT.

This clonotype came up many times. V gene TRBV6-5 combines with J gene TRBJ2-2; 8 positions match TRBD1. The V and J ends lost 0 bases and 3 bases, in that order; junction bases with no gene match: 6. Germline lookup yields CDR1 MNHEY and CDR2 SVGAGI. This CDR3 is 17 amino acids long. CDR3 loop: CASSYSMQGADTGELFF. Written as DNA, the CDR3 is TGTGCCAGCAGTTACTCGATGCAGGGGGCGGACACCGGGGAGCTGTTTTTT.

This clonotype appeared many times. The rearrangement links TRBV28 to TRBJ2-7, with 13 bases fitting TRBD2. CDR3 length: 17 amino acids. V shed 2 bases, J shed 5 bases, and the junction held 9 bases outside the gene matches. Per the germline V gene, CDR1 is MDHEN and CDR2 is SYDVKM. The CDR3 bases are TGTGCCAGCAGTTTACCACGGACTAGCGGGAGCAAAAACGAGCAGTACTTC. Its translation is CASSLPRTSGSKNEQYF. Full variable domain (outside the CDR3, taken from reference TRBV28 and TRBJ2-7): DVKVTQSSRYLVKRTGEKVFLECVQDMDHENMFWYRQDPGLGLRLIYFSYDVKMKEKGDIPEGYSVSREKKERFSLILESASTNQTSMYLCASSLPRTSGSKNEQYFGPGTRLTVT.

This clonotype showed up just a few times. CDR3 bases: TGTGCCAGCAGCACCTGGGACTTCCTCTACGAGCAGTACTTC. Amino acid sequence: CASSTWDFLYEQYF. The chain combines TRBV11-3 with TRBJ2-7, with a weak D call TRBD2 (6 bases). The CDR3 runs 14 residues. Germline V lookup: CDR1 SGHNT, CDR2 YENEEA. Trimming removed 5 bases at V and 3 bases at J, with 14 bases between.

This clonotype was seen many times. The genes are TRBV7-2 and TRBJ2-1, with 11 nucleotides matching TRBD2. Germline V gene data show CDR1 as SGHTA and CDR2 as FQGNSA. The CDR3 length is 15 residues. V shed 3 bases, J shed 5 bases, and the junction held 3 bases outside the gene matches. The CDR3 is CASSLAGLADNEQFF. The CDR3 nucleotides read TGTGCCAGCAGCTTGGCGGGACTAGCGGACAATGAGCAGTTCTTC. Full variable domain (outside the CDR3, taken from reference TRBV7-2 and TRBJ2-1): GAGVSQSPSNKVTEKGKDVELRCDPISGHTALYWYRQSLGQGLEFLIYFQGNSAPDKSGLPSDRFSAERTGGSVSTLTIQRTQQEDSAVYLCASSLAGLADNEQFFGPGTRLTVL.

There are many counts of this clonotype. The chain uses TRBV6-1 and TRBJ2-3; 8 nucleotides align to TRBD2. The CDR3 has 14 amino acids. J lost 5 bases, V lost 7 bases, and 8 bases had no gene match. Germline CDR1 and CDR2: MNHNS and SASEGT. This CDR3 is CASTGGGLVDTQYF. The CDR3 nucleotides read TGTGCCAGCACGGGCGGGGGGCTAGTAGATACGCAGTATTTT.

This clonotype was seen ten or more times. V gene TRBV27 combines with J gene TRBJ1-2, with TRBD1 matching over 11 bases. The CDR3 contains 15 residues. The V and J ends lost 4 bases and 6 bases, in that order; junction bases with no gene match: 7. Germline CDR1 is MNHEY and CDR2 is SMNVEV (reference sequence). The CDR3 bases are TGTGCCAGCAGTTCCCCCGGGACAGGGGGTAATGGCTACACCTTC. Its translation: CASSSPGTGGNGYTF.

This rearrangement joins TRBV6-1 to TRBJ1-1; TRBD1 aligns across 7 bases. The CDR3 consists of 14 residues. Germline loops: CDR1 MNHNS, CDR2 SASEGT. J gave up 7 bases and V 9 bases, and 14 bases lay outside the gene matches. The CDR3 spells CASNRKGGQFEAFF. The CDR3 nucleotides read TGTGCCAGTAATCGTAAAGGGGGCCAGTTTGAAGCTTTCTTT.

The chain has TRBV5-8 and TRBJ1-3; the D is unclear. The V gene's germline CDR1 is SGHTS and CDR2 YDEGEE. Trimming removed 3 bases at V and 0 bases at J, with 7 bases between. This CDR3 is 14 amino acids long. CDR3 sequence (DNA): TGTGCCAGCAGCTCCACAATCTCTGGAAACACCATATATTTT. Translating it yields CASSSTISGNTIYF.